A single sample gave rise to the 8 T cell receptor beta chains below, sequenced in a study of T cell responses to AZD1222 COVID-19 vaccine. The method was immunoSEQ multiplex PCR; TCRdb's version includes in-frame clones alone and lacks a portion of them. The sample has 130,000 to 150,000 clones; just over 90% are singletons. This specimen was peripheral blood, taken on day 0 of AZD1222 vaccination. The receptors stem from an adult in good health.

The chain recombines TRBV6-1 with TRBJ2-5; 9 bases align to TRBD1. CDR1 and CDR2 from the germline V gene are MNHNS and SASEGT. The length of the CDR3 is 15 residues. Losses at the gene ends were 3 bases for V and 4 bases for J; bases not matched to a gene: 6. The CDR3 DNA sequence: TGTGCCAGCAGTGAGGGGACAGGGAGGGTAGAGACCCAGTACTTC. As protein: CASSEGTGRVETQYF.

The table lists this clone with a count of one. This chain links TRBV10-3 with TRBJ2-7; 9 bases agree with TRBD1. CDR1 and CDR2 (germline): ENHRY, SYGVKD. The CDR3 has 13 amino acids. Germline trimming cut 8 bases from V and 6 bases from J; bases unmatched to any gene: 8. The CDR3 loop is CAIGMDRGGEQYF. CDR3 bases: TGTGCCATCGGAATGGACAGGGGTGGCGAGCAGTACTTC.

CDR3 sequence reads: CASSLSGPPDTQYF. DNA for the CDR3: TGTGCCAGCAGCTTATCAGGGCCCCCGGATACGCAGTATTTT. This chain connects TRBV7-6 to TRBJ2-3, with D perhaps matching TRBD1 (5 bases). Germline CDR1 is SGHVS and CDR2 is FNYEAQ. This CDR3 has 14 residues. V shed 2 bases and J shed 6 bases, with 12 bases lying between them.

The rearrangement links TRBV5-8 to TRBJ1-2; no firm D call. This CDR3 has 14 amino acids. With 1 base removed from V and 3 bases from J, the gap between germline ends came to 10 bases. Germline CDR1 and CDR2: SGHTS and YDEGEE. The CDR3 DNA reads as TGTGCCAGCAGCTTGCCAGGAATAGACTATGGCTACACCTTC. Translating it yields CASSLPGIDYGYTF.

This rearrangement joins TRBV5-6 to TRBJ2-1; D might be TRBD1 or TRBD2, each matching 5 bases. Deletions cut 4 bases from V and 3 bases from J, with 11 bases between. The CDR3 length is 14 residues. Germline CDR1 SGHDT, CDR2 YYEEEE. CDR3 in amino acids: CASSRDGRYNEQFF. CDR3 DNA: TGTGCCAGCAGCAGGGACGGGCGCTACAATGAGCAGTTCTTC.

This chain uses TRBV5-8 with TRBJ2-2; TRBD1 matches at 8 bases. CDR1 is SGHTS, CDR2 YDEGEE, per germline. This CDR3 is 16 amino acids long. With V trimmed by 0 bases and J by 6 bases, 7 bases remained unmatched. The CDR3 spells CASSLDGQGLSGELFF. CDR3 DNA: TGTGCCAGCAGCTTGGATGGACAGGGCCTATCCGGGGAGCTGTTTTTT. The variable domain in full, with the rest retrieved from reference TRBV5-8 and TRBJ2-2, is EAGVTQSPTHLIKTRGQQATLRCSPISGHTSVYWYQQALGLGLQFLLWYDEGEERNRGNFPPRFSGRQFPNYSSELNVNALELEDSALYLCASSLDGQGLSGELFFGEGSRLTVL.

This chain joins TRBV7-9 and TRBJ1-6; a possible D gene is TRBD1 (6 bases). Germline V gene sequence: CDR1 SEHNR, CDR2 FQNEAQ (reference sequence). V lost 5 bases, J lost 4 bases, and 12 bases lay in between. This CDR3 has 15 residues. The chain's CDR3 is CASSPLQGYNSPLHF. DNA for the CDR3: TGTGCCAGCAGCCCCCTTCAGGGGTATAATTCACCCCTCCACTTT. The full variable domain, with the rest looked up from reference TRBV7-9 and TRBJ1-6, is DTGVSQNPRHKITKRGQNVTFRCDPISEHNRLYWYRQTLGQGPEFLTYFQNEAQLEKSRLLSDRFSAERPKGSFSTLEIQRTEQGDSAMYLCASSPLQGYNSPLHFGNGTRLTVT.

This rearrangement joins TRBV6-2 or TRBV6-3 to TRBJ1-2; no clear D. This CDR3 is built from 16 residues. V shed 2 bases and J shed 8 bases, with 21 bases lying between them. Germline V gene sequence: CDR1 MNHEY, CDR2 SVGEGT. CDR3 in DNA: TGTGCCAGCAGTTACCCCCTTTACCCGACGCACGCGGGCTACACCTTC. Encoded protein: CASSYPLYPTHAGYTF.